The 32 T cell receptor beta chains presented below share a single source sample, sequenced in a study of breast tumors, draining lymph nodes, adjacent tissues. Using its own MiXCR run on the multiplex PCR reads, TCRdb lists one record per CDR3 protein. The sample has about 14,000 distinct CDR3 sequences, about 56% seen once; the top ten hold approximately 30%. Sequenced: tumor-adjacent breast tissue. All receptors derive from a female donor with breast cancer. Some clones in this sample may be carry-over from other donors' samples.

This clonotype appeared once. This sequence joins TRBV6-4 and TRBJ2-5, with TRBD2 matching over 9 bases. V was clipped by 7 bases and J by 3 bases; unmatched bases: 6. Germline CDR1 is MRHNA and CDR2 is SNTAGT. The CDR3 loop spans 14 amino acids. The CDR3 DNA is TGTGCCAGCAATTGTCGACTAGCGGAAGAGACCCAGTACTTC. Amino acid sequence: CASNCRLAEETQYF.

The V gene is TRBV10-3, the J gene TRBJ1-1; D gene unclear. This CDR3 contains 13 residues. CDR1 is ENHRY, CDR2 SYGVKD, per germline. V lost 7 bases and J lost 2, with 11 bases in between. The CDR3 bases are TGTGCCATCACGGCAGCGGGTAACACTGAAGCTTTCTTT. Protein sequence: CAITAAGNTEAFF.

The rearrangement uses TRBV18 and TRBJ2-7; either TRBD1 or TRBD2 may supply D (5 bases each). Trimming took off 1 base at V and 9 bases at J, with 22 bases between the two ends. CDR1 and CDR2 (germline): KGHSH, LQKENI. The CDR3 contains 16 residues. This chain's CDR3 is CASSPLPGTGDQGQYF. As DNA, the CDR3 is TGTGCCAGCTCACCACTGCCCGGGACGGGCGACCAGGGGCAGTACTTC.

This clonotype came up many times. CDR3 in DNA: TGTGCCAGCAGTAACAGACCGGGTTACAATGAGCAGTTCTTC. This translates into CASSNRPGYNEQFF. V and J are TRBV12-3 or TRBV12-4 and TRBJ2-1, with D uncertain. The V and J ends lost 5 bases and 4 bases respectively, with 12 bases between them. This CDR3 is built from 14 residues.

This clonotype appeared many times. A read error may explain this, as a much larger clone is one base away. The rearrangement joins TRBV6-1 to TRBJ1-2; TRBD1 aligns across 8 bases. The J segment lost 8 bases and the V segment lost 5 bases, leaving 10 bases of the junction unmatched. CDR1 and CDR2 (germline): MNHNS, SASEGT. The CDR3 has 14 residues. CDR3: CASSRDRGVWGYTF. CDR3 bases: TGTGCCAGCAGTCGCGACAGGGGTGTGTGGGGCTACACCTTC.

This clonotype was observed at least ten times. The junction does not match germline at one end; this may be a read error. The chain couples TRBV7-2 to TRBJ1-2; D is unclear. The CDR3 is made up of 15 amino acids. Germline assignment: CDR1 SGHTA and CDR2 FQGNSA. The chain's CDR3 is CASSLDAWTNYGYPF. CDR3 nucleotides: TGTGCCAGCAGCTTAGATGCGTGGACCAACTATGGCTACCCCTTC.

This rearrangement joins TRBV7-9 to TRBJ1-6; the D gene is possibly TRBD1 (6 bases). Trimming shortened V by 8 bases and J by 6 bases, and 17 bases separated the two germline ends. CDR3 length: 15 residues. Germline CDR1 is SEHNR and CDR2 is FQNEAQ (reference sequence). The CDR3 loop reads CASDYRQGINSPLHF. For the CDR3, the DNA is TGTGCCAGCGACTATCGCCAGGGGATTAATTCACCCCTCCACTTT.

This clonotype was seen many times. The V gene is TRBV7-2, the J gene TRBJ1-1; no clear D gene. This CDR3 comprises 13 residues. V was shortened by 6 bases and J by 10 bases, with 18 bases between the two germline ends. Germline values: CDR1 SGHTA, CDR2 FQGNSA. The CDR3 DNA is TGTGCCAGCAGATACGACACAGACGGCCCAGCTTTCTTT. It is translated as CASRYDTDGPAFF.

CDR3 amino acids: CASSQDPSQETQYF. As DNA, the CDR3 is TGCGCCAGCAGCCAAGATCCATCCCAAGAGACCCAGTACTTC. The chain has TRBV4-1 and TRBJ2-5, with no clear D. CDR1 and CDR2 (germline): MGHRA, YSYEKL. Trimming pared 0 bases from V and 1 base from J, leaving 6 bases between. This CDR3 region has 14 residues.

This clonotype ranks as medium-sized. The genes are TRBV7-2 and TRBJ1-5; TRBD1 is a possible D gene (6 bases). The V gene lost 2 bases and the J gene lost 4 bases, with 12 bases spanning the gap. The CDR3 has 15 residues. The germline CDR1 and CDR2 sequences are SGHTA and FQGNSA. CDR3 sequence: CASSLSWTVNQPQHF. CDR3 bases: TGTGCCAGCAGCTTATCCTGGACAGTTAATCAGCCCCAGCATTTT.

V usage is TRBV25-1 and J usage is TRBJ2-4; TRBD2 matches 8 bases. The CDR3 runs 16 residues. The ends lost 3 bases at V and 4 bases at J; junction bases unmatched: 8. Germline loops: CDR1 MGHDK, CDR2 SYGVNS. The CDR3 region is CASSEAGGSFKNIQYF. The CDR3, as DNA: TGTGCCAGCAGTGAGGCGGGAGGAAGTTTTAAAAACATTCAGTACTTC.

The CDR3 here is CSAGTGGAFVSDEKLFF. For the CDR3, the DNA is TGCAGTGCTGGGACCGGGGGGGCCTTCGTGTCCGATGAAAAACTGTTTTTT. The V call is TRBV20-1, the J call TRBJ1-4; weak D call: TRBD1 (6 bases). The CDR3 totals 17 residues. Germline assignment: CDR1 DFQATT and CDR2 SNEGSKA (reference sequence). V lost 5 bases and J 6 bases, leaving 25 bases between the germline ends.

This clonotype is classed as medium-sized. This chain connects TRBV10-2 to TRBJ2-2, with TRBD2 matching over 13 bases. Germline CDR1 and CDR2: WSHSY and SAAADI. V was pared by 3 bases and J by 6 bases, with 10 bases of the junction left unmatched. CDR3 length: 18 residues. Here the CDR3 reads CASSEQLQTSGRSGELFF. As DNA, the CDR3 is TGCGCCAGCAGTGAACAGTTACAGACTAGCGGGAGGTCCGGGGAGCTGTTTTTT.

The chain combines TRBV29-1 with TRBJ1-2, with 8 bases aligning to TRBD1. The junction had 4 bases not matched to a gene; V was cut back by 1 base and J by 0 bases. CDR3 length equals 15 residues. Germline values: CDR1 SQVTM, CDR2 ANQGSEA. The CDR3 here is CSVEGGQGTNYGYTF. The CDR3 nucleotides are TGCAGCGTTGAAGGTGGACAGGGAACTAACTATGGCTACACCTTC.

This clonotype occurred many times. This chain links TRBV3-1 with TRBJ2-2; D is unclear. The CDR3 is 18 residues long. Germline CDR1 reads LGHDT; CDR2 reads YNNKEL (reference sequence). V shed 4 bases and J shed 6 bases, with 24 bases lying between them. The CDR3 sequence: CASSPNGRSPRRAGELFF. DNA for the CDR3: TGTGCCAGCAGCCCTAACGGGCGGAGCCCAAGGAGAGCCGGGGAGCTGTTTTTT. The full variable domain, with the rest looked up from reference TRBV3-1 and TRBJ2-2, is DTAVSQTPKYLVTQMGNDKSIKCEQNLGHDTMYWYKQDSKKFLKIMFSYNNKELIINETVPNRFSPKSPDKAHLNLHINSLELGDSAVYFCASSPNGRSPRRAGELFFGEGSRLTVL.

This clonotype was seen repeatedly, ten times or more. The chain uses TRBV5-8 and TRBJ2-7; 8 positions match TRBD1. V was pared by 2 bases and J by 6 bases, with 4 bases of the junction left unmatched. This CDR3 is 13 amino acids long. CDR1 and CDR2 from the germline V gene are SGHTS and YDEGEE. Here the CDR3 DNA reads TGTGCCAGCAGCTTAGACAGGGGAAGCGAGCAGTACTTC. Amino acid sequence: CASSLDRGSEQYF.

This chain joins TRBV29-1 and TRBJ2-1; no clear D gene. Deletions cut 6 bases from V and 7 bases from J, with 13 bases between. CDR3 length equals 12 residues. Germline CDR1 is SQVTM and CDR2 is ANQGSEA. The CDR3 here is CSVPARWNEQFF. The CDR3 region has the DNA TGCAGCGTACCCGCTAGGTGGAATGAGCAGTTCTTC.

This clonotype occurred once. The chain couples TRBV7-9 to TRBJ2-6; D is possibly TRBD1 (6 bases). The V gene lost 9 bases and the J gene lost 4 bases, with 7 bases spanning the gap. This CDR3 has 12 amino acids. The germline CDR1 and CDR2 sequences are SEHNR and FQNEAQ (reference sequence). The CDR3 nucleotides are TGTGCCAGTAGGGGGGGGGCCAACGTCCTGACTTTC. As protein: CASRGGANVLTF.

This rearrangement joins TRBV9 to TRBJ2-6, with 9 bases fitting TRBD2. Losses at the gene ends were 3 bases for V and 4 bases for J; bases not matched to a gene: 8. Germline lookup yields CDR1 SGDLS and CDR2 YYNGEE. The CDR3 extends over 17 amino acids. CDR3 in DNA: TGTGCCAGCAGCGGACAAGCGGGGGGTTACGGGGCCAACGTCCTGACTTTC. Translation gives CASSGQAGGYGANVLTF.

With respect to this clonotype: Mismatch with germline at one junction end may stem from a read error. The chain uses TRBV7-2 and TRBJ1-2, with a tentative D call TRBD1 (5 bases). This CDR3 spans 15 amino acids. Germline V gene sequence: CDR1 SGHTA, CDR2 FQGNSA. The CDR3 reads CASSLAFGGAHGYPF. The CDR3 region has the DNA TGTGCCAGCAGCTTAGCGTTTGGCGGGGCGCATGGCTACCCCTTC.

This chain uses TRBV29-1 with TRBJ1-2, with D maybe TRBD1 (6 bases). This CDR3 contains 13 residues. The V gene's germline CDR1 is SQVTM and CDR2 ANQGSEA. V lost 7 bases and J 5 bases, leaving 17 bases between the germline ends. CDR3 nucleotide sequence: TGCAGCGCCCCGGACAGAATGGAGTATGGCTACACCTTC. It specifies CSAPDRMEYGYTF.

This clonotype was counted a few times. The chain combines TRBV24-1 with TRBJ2-3; weak D call: TRBD2 (6 bases). Trimming cost V 4 bases and J 5 bases, with 15 bases left between them. The length of the CDR3 is 15 residues. CDR1 is KGHDR and CDR2 is SFDVKD in the germline V gene. Here the CDR3 reads CATSETGRHGDTQYF. CDR3 DNA sequence: TGTGCCACCAGTGAAACCGGGAGACACGGAGATACGCAGTATTTT.

The rearrangement uses TRBV20-1 and TRBJ2-3; TRBD2 matches 13 bases. V shed 7 bases and J 1 base; nucleotides not matched to a gene: 8. The CDR3 spans 16 residues. The V gene's germline CDR1 is DFQATT and CDR2 SNEGSKA (reference sequence). The DNA for the CDR3 is TGCAGTGTCGCGAGACTAGCGGGAGGTCGCACAGATACGCAGTATTTT. It specifies CSVARLAGGRTDTQYF.

In the case of this clonotype: Lacking the conserved final phenylalanine or tryptophan, this CDR3 likely reflects a read error. V usage is TRBV7-9 and J usage is TRBJ1-2, with D perhaps matching TRBD1 (6 bases). Germline assignment: CDR1 SEHNR and CDR2 FQNEAQ (reference sequence). The CDR3 totals 14 residues. Trimming took off 1 base at V and 8 bases at J, with 14 bases between the two ends. The CDR3 reads CASSLGYRVLGYTL. CDR3 sequence (DNA): TGTGCCAGCAGCTTAGGGTACAGGGTTCTCGGCTACACCCTC.

This clonotype was seen repeatedly, ten times or more. A much larger clone lies a single base off, so this may be a read error. The rearrangement joins TRBV5-6 to TRBJ2-2; no firm D call. V lost 4 bases, J lost 4 bases, and 17 bases lay in between. This CDR3 comprises 16 residues. Germline CDR1 reads SGHDT; CDR2 reads YYEEEE. In DNA, the CDR3 is TGTGCCAGCAGCCTGGTAGGACCCTATCGCACCGGGGAGCTGTTTTTT. It codes for CASSLVGPYRTGELFF.

The chain recombines TRBV10-3 with TRBJ2-5; TRBD1 is a possible D gene (6 bases). The germline CDR1 and CDR2 sequences are ENHRY and SYGVKD. The CDR3 has 12 amino acids. Trimming took off 10 bases at V and 2 bases at J, with 11 bases between the two ends. The CDR3 reads CATRTAQETQYF. In nucleotides, the CDR3 is TGTGCCACTCGGACAGCACAAGAGACCCAGTACTTC.

There are many counts of this clonotype. This sequence joins TRBV7-9 and TRBJ2-3; the match to TRBD2 covers 12 bases. The germline CDR1 and CDR2 sequences are SEHNR and FQNEAQ (reference sequence). This CDR3 is 15 amino acids long. Losses at the gene ends were 8 bases for V and 0 bases for J; bases not matched to a gene: 3. The CDR3 loop is CASVLAGGSTDTQYF. The CDR3 DNA reads TGTGCCAGCGTTCTAGCGGGAGGGAGCACAGATACGCAGTATTTT.

This clonotype came up many times. The genes are TRBV4-2 and TRBJ1-6, with D maybe TRBD1 (6 bases). This CDR3 comprises 19 residues. The V gene's germline CDR1 is LGHNA and CDR2 YNFKEQ. V was cut by 0 bases and J by 0 bases, with 15 bases left in between. CDR3 region: CASSQEIGGRSSYNSPLHF. CDR3 sequence (DNA): TGTGCCAGCAGCCAAGAAATCGGGGGCAGAAGCTCCTATAATTCACCCCTCCACTTT.

In its sample, this clonotype was seen many times. The CDR3 nucleotides read TGTGCCAGCAGTTCCGGGGCGCACGGGACGGGAAATTCACCCCTCCACTTT. As protein: CASSSGAHGTGNSPLHF. The genes are TRBV28 and TRBJ1-6, with D possibly matching TRBD1 (5 bases). The CDR3 spans 17 residues. CDR1 is MDHEN, CDR2 SYDVKM, per germline. V lost 4 bases to trimming and J lost 7 bases, with 20 bases between them.

The chain links TRBV20-1 to TRBJ1-1; D remains ambiguous. Germline CDR1 and CDR2: DFQATT and SNEGSKA (reference sequence). Trimming shortened V by 4 bases and J by 3 bases, and 9 bases separated the two germline ends. This CDR3 comprises 12 residues. CDR3 coding DNA: TGCAGTGCTAACTGGGATTACACTGAAGCTTTCTTT. It encodes CSANWDYTEAFF.

The genes are TRBV29-1 and TRBJ2-3; a weak D match, TRBD2 (6 bases). The germline V gene has CDR1 SQVTM and CDR2 ANQGSEA. The germline V and J ends were trimmed by 6 bases and 0 bases, with 13 bases remaining between them. There are 14 residues in the CDR3. The CDR3 region is CSVEGRLSTDTQYF. The CDR3 DNA follows: TGCAGCGTAGAGGGGAGGCTAAGCACAGATACGCAGTATTTT.

The chain links TRBV12-5 to TRBJ1-2; D ambiguous. Germline V CDR1 and CDR2: LGHNT, FRNRAP. The ends were cut back, 5 bases at V and 3 bases at J, with 10 bases in the middle. CDR3 length: 13 amino acids. Here the CDR3 DNA reads TGTGCTAGTGGTACCCGGGGAGACTATGGCTACACCTTC. Its translation is CASGTRGDYGYTF.